This TCR beta chain is from a study of blood T cell repertoires in COVID-19. Across the study: Acute and convalescent COVID-19 specimens originated in the United States, Italy and Spain.

Sequencing used immunoSEQ multiplex PCR; TCRdb keeps in-frame clones, though not all of them. Seen here are under 350,000 clones, roughly 89% observed once, and the top ten hold roughly 4.8%. With 3 bases removed from V and 8 bases from J, the gap between germline ends came to 16 bases. The CDR3 has 13 amino acids. In germline, CDR1 is DFQATT, CDR2 SNEGSKA (reference sequence). The TCR sequence derives from a middle-aged man with acute or convalescent COVID-19. The sample was peripheral blood. The J gene is TRBJ1-2, the V gene TRBV20-1; perhaps TRBD1 as D (5 bases). CDR3 sequence (DNA): TGCAGTGCTAGTCATCGGGGGTCGGGAGGCTACACCTTC. It yields the protein CSASHRGSGGYTF.